The source of this TCR beta chain is a study of radiation and T cells in renal cell carcinoma. Generated by immunoSEQ multiplex PCR, the TCRdb table keeps only in-frame clones and is missing some. The data hold 120,000 to 150,000 clones, with 70% to 90% observed a single time. Comment on this clone: Its cognate antigen is unknown.

Time point given: blood 4 weeks post-SBRT, at nephrectomy. Treatment denoted: 15 Gy SBRT to primary tumor, nephrectomy 4 weeks later. Nephrectomy followed 15 Gy stereotactic body radiation by 4 weeks. After SBRT, blood was collected at 2 and 4 weeks, plus baseline. General study results and limits: From baseline, blood top tumor clonotypes peaked at 2 weeks post-radiation.

The CDR3 is made up of 14 amino acids. V was clipped by 0 bases and J by 7 bases, with 11 bases between them. Germline V gene sequence: CDR1 SGDLS, CDR2 YYNGEE. V gene TRBV9 combines with J gene TRBJ2-1; the D is unclear. This TCR came from a woman in her forties or fifties with renal cell carcinoma. Material: blood, obtained from a patient whose treatment included radiotherapy and nephrectomy. CDR3 DNA: TGTGCCAGCAGCGTAGCTGGCTTCCAAAATGAGCAGTTCTTC. Its protein product is CASSVAGFQNEQFF.